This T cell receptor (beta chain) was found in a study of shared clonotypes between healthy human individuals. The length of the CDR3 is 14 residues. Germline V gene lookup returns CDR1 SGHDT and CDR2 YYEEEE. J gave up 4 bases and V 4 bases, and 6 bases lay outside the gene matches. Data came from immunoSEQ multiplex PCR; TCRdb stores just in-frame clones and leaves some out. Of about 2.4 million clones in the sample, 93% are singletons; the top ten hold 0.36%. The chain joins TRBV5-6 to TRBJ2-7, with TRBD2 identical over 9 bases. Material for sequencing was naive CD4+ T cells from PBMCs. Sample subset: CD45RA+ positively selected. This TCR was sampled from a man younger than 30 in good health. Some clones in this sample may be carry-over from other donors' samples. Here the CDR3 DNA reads TGTGCCAGCAGCCCGCCGGGACTAGCTTACGAGCAGTACTTC. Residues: CASSPPGLAYEQYF.